This T cell receptor beta chain was captured by sequencing in a study of high-grade serous ovarian cancer treatment subgroups. With 4 bases removed from V and 2 bases from J, the gap between germline ends came to 9 bases. The CDR3 consists of 13 residues. Per germline, CDR1 MDHEN and CDR2 SYDVKM. Clones were sequenced by immunoSEQ multiplex PCR, and TCRdb holds only the in-frame ones, with some missing. The data contain 18,000 or so clones, approximately 77% of them singletons. Tumor samples were obtained before definitive surgery or chemotherapy. This clone has a handful of counts. Sequencing input: tumor tissue. This chain joins TRBV28 and TRBJ2-7; D ambiguous. The clonotype comes from a human donor with high-grade serous ovarian cancer. DNA of the CDR3: TGTGCCAGCAGTTCTGTGGCGGCCTACGAGCAGTACTTC. The encoded protein is CASSSVAAYEQYF.